The next 24 T cell receptor beta chains were all read from a single sample in a study of OX40 agonist ivuxolimab in advanced cancers. Clones were sequenced by immunoSEQ multiplex PCR, and TCRdb holds only the in-frame ones, with some missing. This table holds roughly 76,000 clones, roughly 88% found once. Sequenced material: CD4+ or CD8+ T cells sorted from blood, taken in a trial of the OX40 agonist ivuxolimab. These TCRs come from an adult with an advanced solid tumor such as melanoma, head and neck, liver or kidney cancer.

The chain joins TRBV6-1 to TRBJ1-2; TRBD1 aligns across 8 bases. Germline trimming cut 2 bases from V and 6 bases from J; bases unmatched to any gene: 14. There are 17 residues in the CDR3. The germline V gene has CDR1 MNHNS and CDR2 SASEGT. In DNA form, the CDR3 reads TGTGCCAGCAGTGAATCTTCAGGACAGGGCCCTAGAGATGGCTACACCTTC. Protein sequence: CASSESSGQGPRDGYTF.

J is TRBJ2-3 and V is TRBV5-1, with 8 bases aligning to TRBD2. This CDR3 is 16 amino acids long. Germline V lookup: CDR1 SGHRS, CDR2 YFSETQ. The CDR3 sequence: CATSRWGSGAQGTQYF. The DNA of the CDR3 is TGCGCTACGAGCCGGTGGGGTAGCGGGGCACAGGGTACGCAGTATTTT.

The chain has TRBV2 and TRBJ2-1, with TRBD1 identical over 8 bases. Germline assignment: CDR1 SNHLY and CDR2 FYNNEI. The V segment lost 7 bases and the J segment 0 bases; nucleotides outside the gene matches: 5. The length of the CDR3 is 15 residues. CDR3 coding DNA: TGTGCCAGCACCGGACAGGGCCTCTCCTACAATGAGCAGTTCTTC. It encodes CASTGQGLSYNEQFF.

This rearrangement joins TRBV28 to TRBJ2-3, with 9 bases identical to TRBD2. This CDR3 is 15 amino acids long. The germline gives CDR1 MDHEN, CDR2 SYDVKM. V dropped 4 bases and J dropped 5; count of bases not matched to a gene: 7. For the CDR3, the DNA is TGTGCCAGCAGTTCGTTAGCGGGAGCGGGAGATACGCAGTATTTT. It encodes CASSSLAGAGDTQYF.

The chain links TRBV6-6 to TRBJ1-2, with D possibly matching TRBD1 (6 bases). Trimming shortened V by 6 bases and J by 8 bases, and 13 bases separated the two germline ends. The CDR3 is 12 residues long. CDR1 MNHNY and CDR2 SVGAGI come from the germline V gene (reference sequence). The CDR3 loop is CASSITGSGYTF. The CDR3 bases are TGTGCCAGCAGCATCACAGGGTCCGGCTACACCTTC.

The rearrangement uses TRBV25-1 and TRBJ1-2; no clear D gene. CDR3 length: 13 residues. Germline loops: CDR1 MGHDK, CDR2 SYGVNS. The germline V and J ends were trimmed by 2 bases and 2 bases, with 6 bases remaining between them. Here the CDR3 reads CASSERGNYGYTF. In DNA form, the CDR3 reads TGTGCCAGCAGTGAAAGAGGGAACTATGGCTACACCTTC.

The rearrangement joins TRBV19 to TRBJ2-3; TRBD2 might be the D (5 bases). The length of the CDR3 is 14 residues. Per the germline V gene, CDR1 is LNHDA and CDR2 is SQIVND (reference sequence). V was clipped by 6 bases and J by 0 bases, with 10 bases between them. The CDR3: CASSVRTSTDTQYF. The CDR3, as DNA: TGTGCCAGTAGCGTCCGGACTAGCACAGATACGCAGTATTTT. Together with reference TRBV19 and TRBJ2-3, the CDR3 gives the full variable domain: DGGITQSPKYLFRKEGQNVTLSCEQNLNHDAMYWYRQDPGQGLRLIYYSQIVNDFQKGDIAEGYSVSREKKESFPLTVTSAQKNPTAFYLCASSVRTSTDTQYFGPGTRLTVL.

V is TRBV6-1 and J is TRBJ1-2; no definite D call. This CDR3 contains 12 residues. Trimming cost V 6 bases and J 8 bases, with 13 bases left between them. The germline gives CDR1 MNHNS, CDR2 SASEGT. CDR3 amino acids: CASSRLGVGYTF. CDR3 bases: TGTGCCAGCAGCCGACTCGGGGTCGGCTACACCTTC.

This clone came up once. The chain employs TRBV6-5 and TRBJ2-5; maybe TRBD2 (6 bases). CDR3 size: 13 residues. The V gene's germline CDR1 is MNHEY and CDR2 SVGAGI. The V gene lost 5 bases and the J gene lost 5 bases, with 12 bases spanning the gap. The CDR3 is CASSQPGVETQYF. CDR3 in DNA: TGTGCCAGCAGTCAGCCGGGGGTGGAGACCCAGTACTTC.

The chain uses TRBV5-1 and TRBJ2-5; 9 bases align to TRBD1. Trimming cost V 0 bases and J 4 bases; bases outside gene matches: 10. Germline V gives CDR1 SGHRS, CDR2 YFSETQ. The length of the CDR3 is 17 residues. CDR3 bases: TGCGCCAGCAGCTTGGCCTTAGGACAGGGGACACGAGAGACCCAGTACTTC. Amino acids: CASSLALGQGTRETQYF.

This sequence joins TRBV5-8 and TRBJ1-2; possibly TRBD1 for D (5 bases). Per the germline V gene, CDR1 is SGHTS and CDR2 is YDEGEE. Trimming left V 4 bases short and J 1 base short, with 8 bases between. The CDR3 runs 13 residues. CDR3 sequence: CASSVGVNYGYTF. In DNA, the CDR3 is TGTGCCAGCAGCGTGGGGGTTAACTATGGCTACACCTTC.

The chain combines TRBV10-3 with TRBJ2-2; weak D call: TRBD2 (7 bases). Germline CDR1 ENHRY, CDR2 SYGVKD. The CDR3 extends over 16 amino acids. Trimming pared 6 bases from V and 0 bases from J, leaving 14 bases between. The CDR3 DNA sequence: TGTGCCATCAGCGGGGGCGGGGGAGCGAACACCGGGGAGCTGTTTTTT. Protein product: CAISGGGGANTGELFF.

The V call is TRBV27, the J call TRBJ2-7; TRBD2 agrees at 11 bases. From germline, CDR1 is MNHEY and CDR2 SMNVEV (reference sequence). J lost 7 bases, V lost 4 bases, and 24 bases had no gene match. The CDR3 runs to 20 residues. CDR3 sequence (DNA): TGTGCCAGCAGTTCCACAAGAATGATTAGCGGGAGGGCCTCTGTAAGAGAGCAGTACTTC. This encodes CASSSTRMISGRASVREQYF.

This rearrangement joins TRBV28 to TRBJ1-5, with unresolved D. The CDR3 totals 15 residues. Germline loops: CDR1 MDHEN, CDR2 SYDVKM. V was trimmed by 7 bases and J by 0 bases, leaving 13 bases between them. The CDR3 protein is CASTEGSYSNQPQHF. CDR3 nucleotide sequence: TGTGCCAGCACCGAAGGGAGTTATAGCAATCAGCCCCAGCATTTT.

DNA for the CDR3: TGCGCCAGCAGCTTGGAGGCCTTCTATGGCTACACCTTC. Translated, it gives CASSLEAFYGYTF. The chain joins TRBV5-1 to TRBJ1-2; no definite D call. The CDR3 has 13 residues. V lost 0 bases to trimming and J lost 4 bases, with 7 bases between them. Germline CDR1 reads SGHRS; CDR2 reads YFSETQ.

The chain employs TRBV28 and TRBJ1-4; the D gene is possibly TRBD1 (6 bases). Trimming took off 5 bases at V and 3 bases at J, with 13 bases between the two ends. CDR3 length: 15 residues. Germline CDR1 reads MDHEN; CDR2 reads SYDVKM. This chain's CDR3 is CASSLGGGANEKLFF. In nucleotides, the CDR3 is TGTGCCAGCAGTCTAGGGGGAGGAGCTAATGAAAAACTGTTTTTT.

The chain couples TRBV20-1 to TRBJ1-2; tentatively, D is TRBD1 (6 bases). Deletions cut 6 bases from V and 8 bases from J, with 13 bases between. The CDR3 covers 11 residues. Germline V gene sequence: CDR1 DFQATT, CDR2 SNEGSKA (reference sequence). CDR3 nucleotides: TGCAGTGCCGGAGGGGGGCACGGCTACACCTTC. This encodes CSAGGGHGYTF.

The V call is TRBV18, the J call TRBJ1-5; D gene uncertain. Trimming took off 4 bases at V and 3 bases at J, with 10 bases between the two ends. The CDR3 loop spans 14 amino acids. The germline V gene has CDR1 KGHSH and CDR2 LQKENI. The CDR3 DNA reads as TGTGCCAGCTCACGAGACGGTGACAATCAGCCCCAGCATTTT. Amino acid sequence: CASSRDGDNQPQHF. The whole variable domain, filled in from reference TRBV18 and TRBJ1-5, reads NAGVMQNPRHLVRRRGQEARLRCSPMKGHSHVYWYRQLPEEGLKFMVYLQKENIIDESGMPKERFSAEFPKEGPSILRIQQVVRGDSAAYFCASSRDGDNQPQHFGDGTRLSIL.

The genes are TRBV6-5 and TRBJ2-5; D perhaps matches TRBD2 (6 bases). Trimming removed 0 bases from V and 8 bases from J, with 13 bases in between. Germline loops: CDR1 MNHEY, CDR2 SVGAGI. The CDR3 spans 14 residues. As DNA, the CDR3 is TGTGCCAGCAGTTACTCGGTAGCGGAGGGTACCCAGTACTTC. It specifies CASSYSVAEGTQYF.

J is TRBJ2-3 and V is TRBV2; D uncertain. Germline V gene sequence: CDR1 SNHLY, CDR2 FYNNEI. CDR3 length: 16 residues. Trimming left V 3 bases short and J 1 base short, with 14 bases between. The CDR3 coding sequence is TGTGCCAGCAGTGACAGTATGGCCGGCGGCACAGATACGCAGTATTTT. Its protein is CASSDSMAGGTDTQYF.

This sequence joins TRBV7-2 and TRBJ2-1; 11 positions agree with TRBD2. This CDR3 region has 16 residues. Germline V gene lookup returns CDR1 SGHTA and CDR2 FQGNSA. V shed 5 bases, J shed 9 bases, and the junction held 12 bases outside the gene matches. The CDR3 nucleotides are TGTGCCAGCAGCCGAGGGGGACTAGCGGTTAGGGGTGAGCAGTTCTTC. Its protein is CASSRGGLAVRGEQFF.

This clone was picked up one time. The chain links TRBV28 to TRBJ1-1; 8 nucleotides match TRBD1. V lost 5 bases and J lost 5; bases outside the gene matches: 13. This CDR3 is 16 amino acids long. CDR1 is MDHEN, CDR2 SYDVKM, per germline. CDR3 residues: CASSSPGQAGRTEAFF. CDR3 in DNA: TGTGCCAGCAGTAGTCCGGGACAGGCTGGTAGGACTGAAGCTTTCTTT. The variable domain in full, completed from reference TRBV28 and TRBJ1-1, reads DVKVTQSSRYLVKRTGEKVFLECVQDMDHENMFWYRQDPGLGLRLIYFSYDVKMKEKGDIPEGYSVSREKKERFSLILESASTNQTSMYLCASSSPGQAGRTEAFFGQGTRLTVV.

The chain is built from TRBV11-3 and TRBJ2-1, with D maybe TRBD2 (6 bases). Germline-derived CDR1 and CDR2 are SGHNT and YENEEA. This CDR3 spans 15 amino acids. V lost 7 bases and J lost 2, with 15 bases in between. In DNA form, the CDR3 reads TGTGCCAGCACCTATAGCGGAGGGCCCTACAATGAGCAGTTCTTC. It specifies CASTYSGGPYNEQFF.

This clone was counted a single time. Sequence at one end of the junction differs from germline and may be a read error. The rearrangement joins TRBV5-1 to TRBJ2-7; possible D gene TRBD1, 6 bases. This CDR3 is 11 amino acids long. Per the germline V gene, CDR1 is SGHRS and CDR2 is YFSETQ. In DNA form, the CDR3 reads TGCGCCGGCAGCTCAGGGGACGAGCAGTACTTC. It translates to CAGSSGDEQYF.